The 7 T cell receptor beta chains given below trace back to one sample, sequenced in a study of cytotoxic CD8 clonotypes in ibrutinib-treated CLL. Profiled with immunoSEQ multiplex PCR; TCRdb holds only in-frame clones, not every one. The sample contains 70,000 to 80,000 clones, 70% to 90% of which appear only once. The specimen was PBMCs, collected after 24 months of ibrutinib treatment. The receptors stem from a human donor with chronic lymphocytic leukemia.

This clone has a handful of counts. This rearrangement joins TRBV27 to TRBJ2-2; maybe TRBD2 (5 bases). Germline V lookup: CDR1 MNHEY, CDR2 SMNVEV (reference sequence). CDR3 size: 14 residues. Trimming took 6 bases from V and 4 from J, leaving 12 bases between them. CDR3 DNA sequence: TGTGCCAGCAGGGGTGCTAGCTTCACCGGGGAGCTGTTTTTT. This sequence encodes CASRGASFTGELFF.

V usage is TRBV5-4 and J usage is TRBJ2-5; possible D gene TRBD2, 5 bases. The germline V gene has CDR1 SGHNT and CDR2 YYREEE (reference sequence). The V end was cut by 0 bases, the J end by 0 bases, with 9 bases between. The CDR3 has 15 amino acids. The DNA for the CDR3 is TGTGCCAGCAGCTTGGCCGGGGTTAACCAAGAGACCCAGTACTTC. This gives the protein CASSLAGVNQETQYF.

The V call is TRBV30, the J call TRBJ1-5; 9 nucleotides line up with TRBD1. V shed 2 bases, J shed 7 bases, and the junction held 6 bases outside the gene matches. CDR3 length: 14 amino acids. Germline values: CDR1 GTSNPN, CDR2 SVGIG (reference sequence). The CDR3 reads CAWSTDRGLQPQHF. The CDR3 nucleotides read TGTGCCTGGAGTACGGACAGGGGTTTGCAGCCCCAGCATTTT.

The chain links TRBV28 to TRBJ2-3, with D maybe TRBD1 (6 bases). With 2 bases removed from V and 0 bases from J, the gap between germline ends came to 12 bases. CDR3 length: 16 amino acids. Germline CDR1 MDHEN, CDR2 SYDVKM. CDR3 DNA: TGTGCCAGCAGTTTACTCGACAGGATAAGCACAGATACGCAGTATTTT. Translated: CASSLLDRISTDTQYF.

The chain combines TRBV28 with TRBJ2-2, with 9 bases lining up with TRBD1. The V gene end was trimmed by 6 bases and the J gene end by 1 base; junction bases not matched to a gene: 15. Germline lookup yields CDR1 MDHEN and CDR2 SYDVKM. The CDR3 has 19 amino acids. The CDR3 DNA reads as TGTGCCAGCAGATTCGGGGGACAGGGTGGAAACTTGAACACCGGGGAGCTGTTTTTT. Its protein product is CASRFGGQGGNLNTGELFF.

This rearrangement joins TRBV4-2 to TRBJ2-5; D gene uncertain. This CDR3 has 16 amino acids. The germline V and J ends were trimmed by 1 base and 1 base, with 13 bases remaining between them. Germline V gene lookup returns CDR1 LGHNA and CDR2 YNFKEQ. The chain's CDR3 is CASSQGAPGAQETQYF. DNA for the CDR3: TGTGCCAGCAGCCAAGGGGCCCCCGGAGCCCAAGAGACCCAGTACTTC.

This clone has a single count. The chain has TRBV7-2 and TRBJ2-1; D is ambiguous. The CDR3 runs 11 residues. Germline lookup yields CDR1 SGHTA and CDR2 FQGNSA. The V and J ends lost 5 bases and 11 bases respectively, with 10 bases between them. The DNA of the CDR3 is TGTGCCAGCAGCCCCGGTACTAAGCAGTTCTTC. Its protein is CASSPGTKQFF.